This T cell receptor (beta chain) was recorded in a study of T cells in Graves' hyperthyroidism and ophthalmopathy. It was RNA transcripts that yielded the amplified TCR beta CDR3 regions. The TCR CDR3 first-round RT-PCR relied on the HTBI primer set. TCRdb reprocessed the multiplex PCR reads via MiXCR and lists one record per CDR3 protein. Of 250,000 or so distinct CDR3 sequences in the sample, over 12% were seen once. The CDR3 runs to 13 residues. V lost 7 bases and J 13 bases, leaving 19 bases between the germline ends. The diagnoses drew upon clinical symptoms, serum thyroxine and TRAb, thyroid ultrasound and orbital computed tomography.

Specimen: blood. The chain couples TRBV12-3 or TRBV12-4 to TRBJ1-4; D ambiguous. The TCR originated in a woman aged 50 to 65 with Graves' hyperthyroidism that later progressed to Graves' ophthalmopathy. The CDR3 nucleotides read TGTGCCAGCACCAAACCTCCCTCTTTTAGACTGTTTTTT. Encoded protein: CASTKPPSFRLFF.